A single sample is the source of the 17 T cell receptor beta chains below, sequenced in a study of OX40 agonist ivuxolimab in advanced cancers. Here immunoSEQ multiplex PCR was the method, and the copy in TCRdb shows in-frame clones only, minus some. The sample has 40,000 to 45,000 clones; approximately 80% are singletons. The sample consisted of CD4+ or CD8+ T cells sorted from blood, taken in a trial of the OX40 agonist ivuxolimab. All receptors derive from an adult with an advanced solid tumor such as melanoma, head and neck, liver or kidney cancer.

This CDR3 reads CSVQRSSGANVLTF. CDR3 DNA: TGCAGCGTGCAAAGATCCTCTGGGGCCAACGTCCTGACTTTC. The chain recombines TRBV29-1 with TRBJ2-6; D call uncertain. There are 14 residues in the CDR3. Trimming shortened V by 6 bases and J by 0 bases, and 9 bases separated the two germline ends. Per the germline V gene, CDR1 is SQVTM and CDR2 is ANQGSEA.

V usage is TRBV2 and J usage is TRBJ1-1, with a tentative D call TRBD1 (5 bases). V was cut by 8 bases and J by 4 bases, with 14 bases left in between. This CDR3 has 13 residues. The V gene's germline CDR1 is SNHLY and CDR2 FYNNEI. CDR3 amino acids: CASVRGGRTEAFF. CDR3 DNA sequence: TGTGCCAGCGTTCGTGGGGGACGCACTGAAGCTTTCTTT.

This clone was seen a few times. CDR3 coding DNA: TGCGCCAGCAGCCAAGATTTGGGACAGGGGAGTCGGACCGGGGAGCTGTTTTTT. This gives the protein CASSQDLGQGSRTGELFF. The rearrangement links TRBV4-1 to TRBJ2-2; TRBD1 aligns across 10 bases. The trim removed 0 bases at V and 5 bases at J, leaving 9 bases unmatched. Germline CDR1 MGHRA, CDR2 YSYEKL. This CDR3 is built from 18 residues.

The chain couples TRBV9 to TRBJ2-7, with 8 positions matching TRBD1. CDR3 length equals 16 residues. Germline V lookup: CDR1 SGDLS, CDR2 YYNGEE. Trimming cost V 0 bases and J 5 bases; bases outside gene matches: 10. The CDR3 here is CASSVGPGQGFDEQYF. The CDR3 coding sequence is TGTGCCAGCAGCGTAGGCCCCGGACAGGGATTTGACGAGCAGTACTTC.

The chain carries TRBV6-4 and TRBJ2-1; possibly TRBD1 for D (6 bases). Trimming stripped 1 base from V and 7 bases from J, with 11 bases between. The length of the CDR3 is 14 residues. Germline CDR1 is MRHNA and CDR2 is SNTAGT. CDR3 bases: TGTGCCAGCAGTGACTGGGGGCGATCAAATGAGCAGTTCTTC. It codes for CASSDWGRSNEQFF.

The chain couples TRBV10-3 to TRBJ1-4, with a tentative D call TRBD1 (5 bases). Per the germline V gene, CDR1 is ENHRY and CDR2 is SYGVKD. The CDR3 loop spans 14 amino acids. Trimming removed 0 bases at V and 8 bases at J, with 10 bases between. As DNA, the CDR3 is TGTGCCATCAGTGAGTCCGACAGCCAGGAAAAACTGTTTTTT. Translating it yields CAISESDSQEKLFF.

A word on this clone: A much more abundant neighbour one base away suggests this may be a read error. Other DNA sequences in this sample translate to the same CDR3. The chain combines TRBV27 with TRBJ2-1; D is undetermined. The V end was cut by 5 bases, the J end by 7 bases, with 9 bases between. Germline V gives CDR1 MNHEY, CDR2 SMNVEV (reference sequence). The CDR3 contains 12 residues. CDR3 coding DNA: TGTGCCAGCAGTCGAACCGGGAATGAGCAGTTCTTC. Translating gives CASSRTGNEQFF.

The rearrangement joins TRBV6-5 to TRBJ1-3, with D possibly matching TRBD1 (5 bases). V was pared by 4 bases and J by 6 bases, with 13 bases between. The germline gives CDR1 MNHEY, CDR2 SVGAGI. The length of the CDR3 is 14 residues. As DNA, the CDR3 is TGTGCCAGCAGTTCTCAGTTGGGGGAAAACACCATATATTTT. This codes for CASSSQLGENTIYF.

The chain employs TRBV28 and TRBJ2-5; 10 bases are a match to TRBD1. The CDR3 runs to 15 residues. V gave up 3 bases and J gave up 4 bases; unmatched junction bases: 5. The germline gives CDR1 MDHEN, CDR2 SYDVKM. Here the CDR3 DNA reads TGTGCCAGCAGTTTGGGACAGGGGTATGGAGAGACCCAGTACTTC. It codes for CASSLGQGYGETQYF.

V is TRBV2 and J is TRBJ2-6; perhaps D is TRBD1 or TRBD2 (6 bases each). CDR1 is SNHLY and CDR2 is FYNNEI in the germline V gene. Trimming left V 7 bases short and J 2 bases short, with 15 bases between. This CDR3 contains 16 residues. The DNA for the CDR3 is TGTGCCAGCACTGGGGGGCGGGGCCCTGGGGCCAACGTCCTGACTTTC. Translation: CASTGGRGPGANVLTF.

V usage is TRBV11-2 and J usage is TRBJ1-1; D is undetermined. The length of the CDR3 is 13 residues. Trimming took 5 bases from V and 4 from J, leaving 11 bases between them. Germline assignment: CDR1 SGHAT and CDR2 FQNNGV. The CDR3 DNA sequence: TGTGCCAGCAGCCCGGGCTTGGGCACTGAAGCTTTCTTT. It specifies CASSPGLGTEAFF.

This clone was found a few times. V is TRBV29-1 and J is TRBJ2-1, with D tentatively TRBD2 (5 bases). This CDR3 is 14 amino acids long. V lost 1 base, J lost 13 bases, and 20 bases lay in between. CDR1 SQVTM and CDR2 ANQGSEA come from the germline V gene. The CDR3 DNA reads TGCAGCGTTGAAGGTACCTATGCTTGGAGGTCTCAGTTCTTC. It translates to CSVEGTYAWRSQFF.

The rearrangement uses TRBV5-1 and TRBJ2-7; the D gene is possibly TRBD1 (5 bases). With 6 bases removed from V and 2 bases from J, the gap between germline ends came to 9 bases. This CDR3 is 12 amino acids long. CDR1 and CDR2 (germline): SGHRS, YFSETQ. The CDR3 loop is CASMTDTYEQYF. CDR3 in DNA: TGCGCCAGCATGACGGACACCTACGAGCAGTACTTC.

This CDR3 is CASSEAWGSEDTQYF. The CDR3 nucleotides are TGTGCCAGCAGTGAAGCTTGGGGGTCGGAAGATACGCAGTATTTT. This chain uses TRBV6-1 with TRBJ2-3; the D call may be TRBD1 or TRBD2 (5 bases each). Looked up from germline, CDR1 is MNHNS and CDR2 is SASEGT. The CDR3 runs 15 residues. The ends were cut back, 0 bases at V and 5 bases at J, with 12 bases in the middle.

The V gene is TRBV9, the J gene TRBJ1-1; D may be TRBD1 (5 bases). The CDR3 length is 15 residues. Trimming pared 0 bases from V and 2 bases from J, leaving 11 bases between. CDR1 is SGDLS, CDR2 YYNGEE, per germline. The DNA for the CDR3 is TGTGCCAGCAGCGTAGGCAGGGCTGAAAACACTGAAGCTTTCTTT. Translated: CASSVGRAENTEAFF.

This clone was counted only a few times. The chain has TRBV5-1 and TRBJ1-3; tentative D call: TRBD1 (6 bases). The germline V and J ends were trimmed by 0 bases and 6 bases, with 13 bases remaining between them. From germline, CDR1 is SGHRS and CDR2 YFSETQ. The CDR3 runs 15 residues. The CDR3 loop is CASSLGTGIANTIYF. In DNA, the CDR3 is TGCGCCAGCAGCTTGGGAACAGGGATCGCAAACACCATATATTTT.

The rearrangement uses TRBV19 and TRBJ1-5; weak D call: TRBD1 (6 bases). The CDR3 length is 13 residues. V was shortened by 6 bases and J by 4 bases, with 10 bases between the two germline ends. The germline gives CDR1 LNHDA, CDR2 SQIVND (reference sequence). The CDR3 is CASSPTGNQPQHF. The CDR3, as DNA: TGTGCCAGTAGCCCCACAGGGAATCAGCCCCAGCATTTT. The full variable domain, rest sourced from reference TRBV19 and TRBJ1-5, is DGGITQSPKYLFRKEGQNVTLSCEQNLNHDAMYWYRQDPGQGLRLIYYSQIVNDFQKGDIAEGYSVSREKKESFPLTVTSAQKNPTAFYLCASSPTGNQPQHFGDGTRLSIL.